The 11 T cell receptor beta chains below were found in one sample sequenced in a study of CD8 T cells in Susac syndrome. Reverse transcription of 0.5 to 1 ug RNA was performed with random hexamers. TCRdb itself ran the immunoSEQ multiplex PCR reads through MiXCR, one entry per CDR3 protein. Of 150,000 to 200,000 distinct CDR3 sequences listed, 80% to 95% are singletons. The sample comprised CD4+ T cells from PBMCs. Every receptor here comes from a human donor in good health.

The rearrangement links TRBV7-2 to TRBJ2-7; possible D gene TRBD2, 5 bases. This CDR3 has 15 residues. Trimming took off 5 bases at V and 0 bases at J, with 14 bases between the two ends. Germline V gene data show CDR1 as SGHTA and CDR2 as FQGNSA. CDR3 sequence: CASSGGRTRSYEQYF. The CDR3 DNA reads TGTGCCAGCAGCGGAGGCAGGACCCGCTCCTACGAGCAGTACTTC.

The chain couples TRBV9 to TRBJ2-7; a possible D gene is TRBD1 (6 bases). Trimming shortened V by 0 bases and J by 5 bases, and 12 bases separated the two germline ends. Germline V gene lookup returns CDR1 SGDLS and CDR2 YYNGEE. The CDR3 spans 14 residues. For the CDR3, the DNA is TGTGCCAGCAGCGTAGTGGCAGGGGACAACGAGCAGTACTTC. Translation: CASSVVAGDNEQYF.

The chain uses TRBV5-1 and TRBJ2-1, with 8 nucleotides matching TRBD2. CDR1 is SGHRS and CDR2 is YFSETQ in the germline V gene. The J segment lost 9 bases and the V segment lost 3 bases, leaving 5 bases of the junction unmatched. The length of the CDR3 is 13 residues. CDR3 coding DNA: TGCGCCAGCAGCTCACGGGGGGGTGTTGAGCAGTTCTTC. As protein: CASSSRGGVEQFF.

The genes are TRBV9 and TRBJ2-3, with D possibly TRBD2 on 6 matching bases. V shed 3 bases and J shed 4 bases, with 9 bases lying between them. This CDR3 is 13 amino acids long. The germline V gene has CDR1 SGDLS and CDR2 YYNGEE. CDR3 loop: CASSAPSADTQYF. The CDR3 DNA reads as TGTGCCAGCAGCGCCCCTAGCGCAGATACGCAGTATTTT.

The CDR3 bases are TGCAGTGCTAGAGGGTCGGGGTCTAGCGGGGGCAATGAGCAGTTCTTC. Protein sequence: CSARGSGSSGGNEQFF. The chain recombines TRBV20-1 with TRBJ2-1, with 10 bases lining up with TRBD2. Germline trimming cut 1 base from V and 6 bases from J; bases unmatched to any gene: 9. Germline assignment: CDR1 DFQATT and CDR2 SNEGSKA (reference sequence). This CDR3 comprises 16 residues.

This clonotype appeared a few times. The V call is TRBV6-6, the J call TRBJ1-1; 8 bases line up with TRBD1. This CDR3 is 15 amino acids long. Germline loops: CDR1 MNHNY, CDR2 SVGAGI (reference sequence). V lost 6 bases to trimming and J lost 0 bases; unmatched junction nucleotides: 6. The CDR3 region has the DNA TGTGCCAGCAGCCCTCGGACAGGGTTGAACACTGAAGCTTTCTTT. Protein product: CASSPRTGLNTEAFF.

This chain links TRBV12-3 or TRBV12-4 with TRBJ2-3; 8 nucleotides line up with TRBD2. There are 14 residues in the CDR3. V shed 7 bases and J 4 bases; nucleotides not matched to a gene: 7. CDR3: CASTTTGGADTQYF. The CDR3 bases are TGTGCCAGCACCACCACCGGGGGGGCAGATACGCAGTATTTT.

The rearrangement joins TRBV19 to TRBJ1-5, with a weak D call TRBD1 (5 bases). CDR3 length equals 14 residues. The ends were cut back, 1 base at V and 5 bases at J, with 9 bases in the middle. Germline loops: CDR1 LNHDA, CDR2 SQIVND (reference sequence). The CDR3 DNA is TGTGCCAGTAGTATAGGGGGCAGGGATCAGCCCCAGCATTTT. Translating it yields CASSIGGRDQPQHF.

This rearrangement joins TRBV29-1 to TRBJ1-5, with TRBD1 as a possible D gene (5 bases). The CDR3 extends over 13 amino acids. Germline CDR1 reads SQVTM; CDR2 reads ANQGSEA. The V gene lost 6 bases and the J gene lost 7 bases, with 16 bases spanning the gap. The CDR3 reads CSVGVPGGQPQHF. DNA of the CDR3: TGCAGCGTGGGGGTACCCGGCGGGCAGCCCCAGCATTTT.

The rearrangement uses TRBV5-1 and TRBJ1-4, with D unclear. The germline V and J ends were trimmed by 7 bases and 8 bases, with 18 bases remaining between them. Germline assignment: CDR1 SGHRS and CDR2 YFSETQ. This CDR3 region has 14 residues. The CDR3 region has the DNA TGCGCCAGCTCTGAAATCCTGGCGGGGGAAAAACTGTTTTTT. Translated, it gives CASSEILAGEKLFF. The whole variable domain, remainder taken from reference TRBV5-1 and TRBJ1-4, is KAGVTQTPRYLIKTRGQQVTLSCSPISGHRSVSWYQQTPGQGLQFLFEYFSETQRNKGNFPGRFSGRQFSNSRSEMNVSTLELGDSALYLCASSEILAGEKLFFGSGTQLSVL.

The rearrangement uses TRBV7-2 and TRBJ1-5; 9 positions agree with TRBD1. Germline trimming cut 5 bases from V and 2 bases from J; bases unmatched to any gene: 7. CDR1 and CDR2 (germline): SGHTA, FQGNSA. The CDR3 covers 16 residues. The CDR3 loop reads CASSQGQGWGNQPQHF. The CDR3 DNA follows: TGTGCCAGCAGCCAGGGACAGGGTTGGGGCAATCAGCCCCAGCATTTT.